This T cell receptor (beta chain) derives from a study of shared clonotypes between healthy human individuals. Concerning this clone: What it binds is not known.

Study-level points and caveats: Roughly 4.7% was the fraction of naive CD4 clonotypes found shared across a few donors.

Losses at the gene ends were 5 bases for V and 4 bases for J; bases not matched to a gene: 5. The CDR3 consists of 15 residues. Germline-derived CDR1 and CDR2 are SGHVS and FNYEAQ. Original handling: ImmunoSEQ output held junction-only sequences without quality scores, so filtering differed. TCRdb's copy holds only in-frame clones and misses some; the assay was immunoSEQ multiplex PCR. V and J calls and clone size come straight from that table; D and trimming were deduced from the DNA. The data contain 2 million to 2.5 million clones, 90% to 97% of them singletons. Sequencing input: naive CD4+ T cells sorted from blood. The subset was: CD45RA+ positively selected. This receptor was obtained from a man aged 18 to 29 in good health. This sequence joins TRBV7-6 and TRBJ2-1; 10 bases align to TRBD2. The DNA of the CDR3 is TGTGCCAGCAGCCCCACTAGCGGGGATTACAATGAGCAGTTCTTC. As protein: CASSPTSGDYNEQFF. The full variable domain, rest sourced from reference TRBV7-6 and TRBJ2-1, is GAGVSQSPRYKVTKRGQDVALRCDPISGHVSLYWYRQALGQGPEFLTYFNYEAQQDKSGLPNDRFSAERPEGSISTLTIQRTEQRDSAMYRCASSPTSGDYNEQFFGPGTRLTVL.